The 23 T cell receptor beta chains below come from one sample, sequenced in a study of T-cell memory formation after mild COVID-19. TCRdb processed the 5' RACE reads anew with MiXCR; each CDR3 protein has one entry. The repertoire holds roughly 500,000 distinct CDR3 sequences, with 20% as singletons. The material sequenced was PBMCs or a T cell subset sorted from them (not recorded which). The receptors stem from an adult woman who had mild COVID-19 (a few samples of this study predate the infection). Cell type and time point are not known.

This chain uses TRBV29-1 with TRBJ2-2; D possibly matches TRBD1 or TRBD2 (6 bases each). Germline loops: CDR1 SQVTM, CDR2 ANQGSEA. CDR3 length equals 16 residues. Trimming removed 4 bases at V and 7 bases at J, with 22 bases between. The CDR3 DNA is TGCAGCGTTGTCCCGGTTTGGGGGGCGAGGGACGGGGAGCTGTTTTTT. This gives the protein CSVVPVWGARDGELFF.

The CDR3 here is CASSSIGVANEKLFF. The CDR3 DNA is TGTGCCAGCAGCTCGATCGGGGTAGCTAATGAAAAACTGTTTTTT. The chain joins TRBV7-2 to TRBJ1-4, with no clear D. The CDR3 sequence is 15 residues long. The V end lost 4 bases, the J end lost 3 bases, and 12 bases lay between the germline ends. The germline gives CDR1 SGHTA, CDR2 FQGNSA. Using reference TRBV7-2 and TRBJ1-4 for the parts outside the CDR3, the full variable domain is GAGVSQSPSNKVTEKGKDVELRCDPISGHTALYWYRQSLGQGLEFLIYFQGNSAPDKSGLPSDRFSAERTGGSVSTLTIQRTQQEDSAVYLCASSSIGVANEKLFFGSGTQLSVL.

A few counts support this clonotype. The CDR3 nucleotides read TGCAGTGCGCTAGCCCAGGGGACAGGTACCAATGAGCAGTTCTTC. Its protein is CSALAQGTGTNEQFF. The chain employs TRBV20-1 and TRBJ2-1; 8 nucleotides align to TRBD1. V was pared by 6 bases and J by 6 bases, with 13 bases of the junction left unmatched. This CDR3 is built from 15 residues. The germline CDR1 and CDR2 sequences are DFQATT and SNEGSKA (reference sequence).

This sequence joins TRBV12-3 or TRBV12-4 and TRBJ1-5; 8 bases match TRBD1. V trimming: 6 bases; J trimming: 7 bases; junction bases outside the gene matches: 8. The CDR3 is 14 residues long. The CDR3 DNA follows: TGTGCCAGCAGCCCAGGACAGGGTGTCCAGCCCCAGCATTTT. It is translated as CASSPGQGVQPQHF.

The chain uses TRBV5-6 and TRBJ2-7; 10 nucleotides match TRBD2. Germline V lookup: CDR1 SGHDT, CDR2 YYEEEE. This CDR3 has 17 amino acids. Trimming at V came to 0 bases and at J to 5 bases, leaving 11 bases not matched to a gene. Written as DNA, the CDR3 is TGTGCCAGCAGCTTGGGGGCTAGCGGGAGCGTCGTGGACGAGCAGTACTTC. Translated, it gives CASSLGASGSVVDEQYF.

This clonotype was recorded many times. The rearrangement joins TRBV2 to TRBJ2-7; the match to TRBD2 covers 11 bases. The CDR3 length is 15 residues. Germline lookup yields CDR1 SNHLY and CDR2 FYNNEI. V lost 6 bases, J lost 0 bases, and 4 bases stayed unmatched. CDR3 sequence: CASSHTSGSSYEQYF. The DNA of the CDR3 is TGTGCCAGCAGCCACACTAGCGGGAGCTCCTACGAGCAGTACTTC. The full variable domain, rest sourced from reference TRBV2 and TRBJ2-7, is EPEVTQTPSHQVTQMGQEVILRCVPISNHLYFYWYRQILGQKVEFLVSFYNNEISEKSEIFDDQFSVERPDGSNFTLKIRSTKLEDSAMYFCASSHTSGSSYEQYFGPGTRLTVT.

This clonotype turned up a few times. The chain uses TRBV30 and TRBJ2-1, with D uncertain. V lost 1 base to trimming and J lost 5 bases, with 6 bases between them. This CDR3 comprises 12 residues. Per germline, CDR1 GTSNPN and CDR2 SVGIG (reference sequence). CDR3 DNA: TGTGCCTGGAGTGCTACTCACAATGAGCAGTTCTTC. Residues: CAWSATHNEQFF.

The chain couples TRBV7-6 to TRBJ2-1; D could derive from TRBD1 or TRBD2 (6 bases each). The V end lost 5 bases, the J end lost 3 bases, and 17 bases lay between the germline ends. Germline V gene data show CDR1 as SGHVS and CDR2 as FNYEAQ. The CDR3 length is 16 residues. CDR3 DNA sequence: TGTGCCAGCAGCCCCGAAACTAGGGGGGTCTACAATGAGCAGTTCTTC. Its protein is CASSPETRGVYNEQFF.

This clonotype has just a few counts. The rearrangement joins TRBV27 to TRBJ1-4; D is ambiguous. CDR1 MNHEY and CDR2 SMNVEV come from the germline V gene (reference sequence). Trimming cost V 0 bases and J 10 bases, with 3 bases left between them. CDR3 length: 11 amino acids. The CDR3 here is CASSLSGKLFF. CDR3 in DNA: TGTGCCAGCAGTTTATCTGGAAAACTGTTTTTT.

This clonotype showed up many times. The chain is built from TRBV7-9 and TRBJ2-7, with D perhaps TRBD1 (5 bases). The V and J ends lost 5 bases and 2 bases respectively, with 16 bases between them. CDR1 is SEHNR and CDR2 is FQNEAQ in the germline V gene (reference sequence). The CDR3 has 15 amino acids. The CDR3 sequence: CASSQDSFAPYEQYF. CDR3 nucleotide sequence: TGTGCCAGCAGCCAAGACAGTTTTGCTCCCTACGAGCAGTACTTC.

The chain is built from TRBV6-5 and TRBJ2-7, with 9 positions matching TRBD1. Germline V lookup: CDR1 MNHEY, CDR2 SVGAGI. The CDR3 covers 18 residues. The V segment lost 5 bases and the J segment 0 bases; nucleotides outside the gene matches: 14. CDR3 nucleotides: TGTGCCAGCAGTCGCCGACCCGGGACAGGGAGGAGCTCCTACGAGCAGTACTTC. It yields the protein CASSRRPGTGRSSYEQYF.

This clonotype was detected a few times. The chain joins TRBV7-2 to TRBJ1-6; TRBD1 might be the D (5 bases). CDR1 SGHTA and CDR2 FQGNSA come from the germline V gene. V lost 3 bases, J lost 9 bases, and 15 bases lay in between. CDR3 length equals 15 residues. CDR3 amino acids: CASSLGLSAGSPLHF. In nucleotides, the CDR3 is TGTGCCAGCAGCTTGGGACTGTCCGCAGGTTCACCCCTCCACTTT.

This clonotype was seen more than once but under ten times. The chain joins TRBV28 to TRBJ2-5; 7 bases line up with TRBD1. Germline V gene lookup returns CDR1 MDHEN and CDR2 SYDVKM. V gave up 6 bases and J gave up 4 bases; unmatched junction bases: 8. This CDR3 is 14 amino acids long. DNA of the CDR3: TGTGCCAGCAGCCGCCGACAGGGCGGAGAGACCCAGTACTTC. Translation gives CASSRRQGGETQYF.

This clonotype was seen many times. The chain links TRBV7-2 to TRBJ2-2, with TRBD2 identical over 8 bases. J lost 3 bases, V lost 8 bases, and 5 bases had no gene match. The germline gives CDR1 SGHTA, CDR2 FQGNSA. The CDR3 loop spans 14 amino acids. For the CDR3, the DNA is TGTGCCAGCCAGCGGGAGTTCGACACCGGGGAGCTGTTTTTT. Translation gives CASQREFDTGELFF.

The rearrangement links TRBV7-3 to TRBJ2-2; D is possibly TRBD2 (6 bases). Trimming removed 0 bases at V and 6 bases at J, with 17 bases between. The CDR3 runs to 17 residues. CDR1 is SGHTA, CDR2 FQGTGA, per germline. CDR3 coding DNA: TGTGCCAGCAGCTTAACGGCCGGAGGGAGTGGGGCCGGGGAGCTGTTTTTT. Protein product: CASSLTAGGSGAGELFF.

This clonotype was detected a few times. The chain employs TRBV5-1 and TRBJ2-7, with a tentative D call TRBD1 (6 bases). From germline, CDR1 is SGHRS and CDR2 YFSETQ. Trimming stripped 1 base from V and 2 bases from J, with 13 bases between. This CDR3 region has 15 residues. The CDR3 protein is CASSLSQGGAYEQYF. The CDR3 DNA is TGCGCCAGCAGCTTGTCACAGGGTGGTGCCTACGAGCAGTACTTC.

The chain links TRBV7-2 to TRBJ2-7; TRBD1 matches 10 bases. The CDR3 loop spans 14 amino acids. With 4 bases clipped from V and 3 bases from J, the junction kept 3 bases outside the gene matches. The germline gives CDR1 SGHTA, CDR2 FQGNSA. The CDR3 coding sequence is TGTGCCAGCAGCTCCGGGACAGGGGACTACGAGCAGTACTTC. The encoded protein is CASSSGTGDYEQYF.

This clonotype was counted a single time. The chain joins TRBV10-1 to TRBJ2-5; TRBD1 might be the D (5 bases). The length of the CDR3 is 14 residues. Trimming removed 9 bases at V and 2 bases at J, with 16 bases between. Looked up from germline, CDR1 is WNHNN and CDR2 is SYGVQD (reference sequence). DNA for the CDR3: TGCGCCAGAGAGGCCCCACAGGATCAAGAGACCCAGTACTTC. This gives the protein CAREAPQDQETQYF.

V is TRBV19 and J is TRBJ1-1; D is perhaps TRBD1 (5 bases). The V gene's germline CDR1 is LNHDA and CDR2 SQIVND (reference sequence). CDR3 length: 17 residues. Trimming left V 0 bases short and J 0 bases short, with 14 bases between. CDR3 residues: CASSIEAGKGMNTEAFF. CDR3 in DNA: TGTGCCAGTAGTATAGAGGCAGGGAAGGGAATGAACACTGAAGCTTTCTTT. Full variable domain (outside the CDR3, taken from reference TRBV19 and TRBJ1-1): DGGITQSPKYLFRKEGQNVTLSCEQNLNHDAMYWYRQDPGQGLRLIYYSQIVNDFQKGDIAEGYSVSREKKESFPLTVTSAQKNPTAFYLCASSIEAGKGMNTEAFFGQGTRLTVV.

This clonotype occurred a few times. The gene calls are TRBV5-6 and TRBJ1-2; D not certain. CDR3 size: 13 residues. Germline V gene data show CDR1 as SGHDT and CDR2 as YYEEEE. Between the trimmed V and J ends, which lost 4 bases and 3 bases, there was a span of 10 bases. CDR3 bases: TGTGCCAGCAGCCTTAGGGAGGACTATGGCTACACCTTC. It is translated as CASSLREDYGYTF.

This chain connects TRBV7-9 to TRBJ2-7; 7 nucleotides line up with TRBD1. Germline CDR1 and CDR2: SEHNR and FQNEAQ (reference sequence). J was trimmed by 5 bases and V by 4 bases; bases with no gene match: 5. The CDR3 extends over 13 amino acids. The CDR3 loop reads CASSSTGDHEQYF. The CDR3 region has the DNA TGTGCCAGCAGCTCAACAGGGGACCACGAGCAGTACTTC.

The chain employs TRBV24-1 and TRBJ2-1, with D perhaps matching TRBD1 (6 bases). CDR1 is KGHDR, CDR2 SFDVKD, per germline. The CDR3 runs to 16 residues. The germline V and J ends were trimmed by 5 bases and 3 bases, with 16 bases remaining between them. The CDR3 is CATSVRGGRNYNEQFF. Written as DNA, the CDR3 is TGTGCCACCAGTGTTCGTGGGGGCCGTAACTACAATGAGCAGTTCTTC.

The CDR3: CASSREALADEQYF. In DNA, the CDR3 is TGCGCCAGCAGCCGGGAGGCGCTAGCTGACGAGCAGTACTTC. The chain employs TRBV4-3 and TRBJ2-7; TRBD2 might be the D (6 bases). The germline V and J ends were trimmed by 4 bases and 5 bases, with 15 bases remaining between them. CDR1 and CDR2 (germline): LGHNA, YSLEER. The length of the CDR3 is 14 residues.